The 18 T cell receptor beta chains below come from one sample, sequenced in a study of blood T cell repertoires in COVID-19. TCRdb's copy holds only in-frame clones and misses some; the assay was immunoSEQ multiplex PCR. This sample carries 70,000 to 95,000 clones, roughly four fifths of them seen once, and the ten largest clones take less than 15%. Sequencing was carried out using peripheral blood. These receptors all stem from a human donor in a cohort sampled during active COVID-19.

The chain recombines TRBV5-6 with TRBJ2-1, with TRBD1 matching over 8 bases. Germline V gene sequence: CDR1 SGHDT, CDR2 YYEEEE. The CDR3 is 13 amino acids. Trimming cost V 7 bases and J 3 bases; bases outside gene matches: 3. The CDR3 DNA is TGTGCCAGCGACAGGGGCTACTACAATGAGCAGTTCTTC. This sequence encodes CASDRGYYNEQFF.

The chain joins TRBV6-1 to TRBJ1-5; D is undetermined. CDR3 length: 14 residues. V lost 3 bases to trimming and J lost 7 bases, with 13 bases between them. CDR1 and CDR2 (germline): MNHNS, SASEGT. Written as DNA, the CDR3 is TGTGCCAGCAGTGAGGCCGGGTCGTGGCAGCCCCAGCATTTT. Its protein is CASSEAGSWQPQHF.

The V gene is TRBV30, the J gene TRBJ2-2, with 15 bases identical to TRBD2. From germline, CDR1 is GTSNPN and CDR2 SVGIG (reference sequence). J was trimmed by 2 bases and V by 0 bases; bases with no gene match: 4. The CDR3 is 18 residues long. The CDR3 protein is CAWSVPGLAGGNTGELFF. In nucleotides, the CDR3 is TGTGCCTGGAGTGTCCCGGGACTAGCGGGGGGAAACACCGGGGAGCTGTTTTTT.

Comment on this clone: The junction does not match germline at one end; this may be a read error. The chain is built from TRBV7-2 and TRBJ2-5; D remains ambiguous. The CDR3 length is 13 residues. Germline lookup yields CDR1 SGHTA and CDR2 FQGNSA. CDR3 sequence (DNA): TGTGCCAGCGCTCGGCCGAGCCAAGAGACTCAGTACTTC. Residues: CASARPSQETQYF.

The chain employs TRBV7-2 and TRBJ2-7, with D tentatively TRBD1 (5 bases). The CDR3 has 13 residues. Between the trimmed V and J ends, which lost 6 bases and 1 base, there was a span of 10 bases. Looked up from germline, CDR1 is SGHTA and CDR2 is FQGNSA. In DNA form, the CDR3 reads TGTGCCAGCAGTAGGCAGGGATCCTACGAGCAGTACTTC. It yields the protein CASSRQGSYEQYF.

J is TRBJ2-7 and V is TRBV11-2; D possibly corresponds to TRBD2 (6 bases). V lost 3 bases and J 6 bases, leaving 12 bases between the germline ends. The length of the CDR3 is 13 residues. The V gene's germline CDR1 is SGHAT and CDR2 FQNNGV. The CDR3 sequence is CASSFSGVREQYF. CDR3 DNA sequence: TGTGCCAGCAGCTTTTCGGGGGTTCGCGAGCAGTACTTC. Full variable domain (missing parts from reference TRBV11-2 and TRBJ2-7): EAGVAQSPRYKIIEKRQSVAFWCNPISGHATLYWYQQILGQGPKLLIQFQNNGVVDDSQLPKDRFSAERLKGVDSTLKIQPAKLEDSAVYLCASSFSGVREQYFGPGTRLTVT.

The chain links TRBV4-2 to TRBJ2-3; weak D call: TRBD2 (5 bases). Trimming removed 3 bases from V and 1 base from J, with 8 bases in between. The length of the CDR3 is 14 residues. Germline V gives CDR1 LGHNA, CDR2 YNFKEQ. CDR3 sequence reads: CASSQDSGTDTQYF. In DNA form, the CDR3 reads TGTGCCAGCAGCCAGGATAGCGGCACAGATACGCAGTATTTT.

V and J are TRBV7-2 and TRBJ2-4, with a weak D call TRBD1 (5 bases). Germline V CDR1 and CDR2: SGHTA, FQGNSA. The ends were cut back, 1 base at V and 6 bases at J, with 13 bases in the middle. The CDR3 contains 15 residues. CDR3 sequence: CASSLGSAQGNIQYF. CDR3 nucleotides: TGTGCCAGCAGCTTAGGTTCCGCCCAGGGAAACATTCAGTACTTC.

This clone came up a few times. The chain combines TRBV12-3 or TRBV12-4 with TRBJ1-5; D not certain. The CDR3 runs to 13 residues. The V and J ends lost 2 bases and 0 bases respectively, with 2 bases between them. CDR3 protein: CASSLHSNQPQHF. CDR3 sequence (DNA): TGTGCCAGCAGTTTACATAGCAATCAGCCCCAGCATTTT.

The table lists this clone with a few counts. This chain links TRBV29-1 with TRBJ2-1; maybe TRBD2 (6 bases). The germline CDR1 and CDR2 sequences are SQVTM and ANQGSEA. Trimming cost V 2 bases and J 5 bases, with 13 bases left between them. The CDR3 totals 14 residues. CDR3 protein: CSVERAGDHNEQFF. For the CDR3, the DNA is TGCAGCGTTGAAAGAGCGGGCGATCACAATGAGCAGTTCTTC.

The V gene is TRBV4-3, the J gene TRBJ2-3, with TRBD2 identical over 11 bases. This CDR3 has 17 residues. Trimming at V came to 1 base and at J to 7 bases, leaving 10 bases not matched to a gene. CDR1 is LGHNA, CDR2 YSLEER, per germline. The CDR3 region is CASSQALAGGSMYTQYF. The CDR3 nucleotides are TGCGCCAGCAGCCAAGCGCTAGCGGGGGGCAGCATGTATACGCAGTATTTT.

This sequence joins TRBV5-1 and TRBJ2-1, with TRBD2 matching over 15 bases. Germline loops: CDR1 SGHRS, CDR2 YFSETQ. CDR3 length: 15 residues. Trimming cost V 4 bases and J 6 bases; bases outside gene matches: 2. Here the CDR3 DNA reads TGCGCCAGCAGCAGGACTAGCGGGGGGGCCAATGAGCAGTTCTTC. It specifies CASSRTSGGANEQFF.

The chain joins TRBV10-3 to TRBJ1-3, with a possible D match to TRBD1 (5 bases). CDR3 length equals 17 residues. Deletions cut 3 bases from V and 0 bases from J, with 15 bases between. Looked up from germline, CDR1 is ENHRY and CDR2 is SYGVKD. The CDR3 reads CAISDTGQTLSGNTIYF. The CDR3 DNA reads TGTGCCATCAGTGACACAGGTCAGACGCTCTCTGGAAACACCATATATTTT.

This clone was found once. The rearrangement joins TRBV7-2 to TRBJ1-1; D possibly corresponds to TRBD1 (5 bases). Germline CDR1 reads SGHTA; CDR2 reads FQGNSA. V was clipped by 4 bases and J by 4 bases, with 13 bases between them. This CDR3 contains 14 residues. CDR3 protein: CASSSGPWATEAFF. CDR3 nucleotides: TGTGCCAGCAGCTCAGGGCCGTGGGCCACTGAAGCTTTCTTT.

This clone was detected a few times. The V call is TRBV7-3, the J call TRBJ1-6; D gene ambiguous. The CDR3 extends over 13 amino acids. The V end lost 5 bases, the J end lost 6 bases, and 8 bases lay between the germline ends. Germline V CDR1 and CDR2: SGHTA, FQGTGA. The CDR3: CASSLLFNSPLHF. The CDR3 nucleotides are TGTGCCAGCAGCCTCCTCTTTAATTCACCCCTCCACTTT.

The CDR3 nucleotides read TGTGCCAGCAGTGAAGGGTACCGGGACTATGGCTACACCTTC. Residues: CASSEGYRDYGYTF. The chain is built from TRBV2 and TRBJ1-2, with D uncertain. The CDR3 length is 14 residues. Trimming shortened V by 1 base and J by 3 bases, and 9 bases separated the two germline ends. Germline V gene lookup returns CDR1 SNHLY and CDR2 FYNNEI.

The chain employs TRBV9 and TRBJ1-5; D not certain. Germline V CDR1 and CDR2: SGDLS, YYNGEE. V dropped 2 bases and J dropped 5 bases, with 8 bases sitting between them. The CDR3 sequence is 13 residues long. As DNA, the CDR3 is TGTGCCAGCAGCGTGGACGGGGATCAGCCCCAGCATTTT. It is translated as CASSVDGDQPQHF.

This rearrangement joins TRBV29-1 to TRBJ2-1, with D maybe TRBD1 (6 bases). This CDR3 region has 14 residues. The germline V and J ends were trimmed by 7 bases and 0 bases, with 13 bases remaining between them. Germline V gives CDR1 SQVTM, CDR2 ANQGSEA. The CDR3 protein is CSASSRGSYNEQFF. Written as DNA, the CDR3 is TGCAGCGCCAGCTCCAGGGGCTCCTACAATGAGCAGTTCTTC.